These T cell receptor beta chains were read from a single sample in a study of radiotherapy plus CTLA-4 blockade in lung cancer. Clones were read by immunoSEQ multiplex PCR, and TCRdb kept only the in-frame ones, dropping some. The sample contains approximately 89,000 clones, around 78% of which appear only once. The sample in question was peripheral blood, obtained from a patient treated with radiotherapy plus ipilimumab. These receptors were taken from a human donor with non-small cell lung cancer who had a partial response to radiotherapy plus ipilimumab. Some clones in this sample may be carry-over from other donors' samples. Both conserved end residues are part of each CDR3. The D gene is left open where the match is weak. The size entry is marked missing in some rows and otherwise reads once, few, many or a size class.

J gene,clone size,V gene,D gene,CDR3 protein,CDR3 DNA
TRBJ2-7,-,TRBV6-5,-,CASSYSASATYEQYF,TGTGCCAGCAGTTACTCGGCTAGCGCGACCTACGAGCAGTACTTC
TRBJ2-1,-,TRBV6-1,TRBD2,CASSRLAGEMNEQFF,TGTGCCAGCTCGAGACTAGCGGGAGAAATGAATGAGCAGTTCTTC
TRBJ2-4,-,TRBV6-1,TRBD1,CASSEGPTGGAAKNIQYF,TGTGCCAGCAGTGAAGGCCCTACAGGGGGCGCAGCCAAAAACATTCAGTACTTC
TRBJ1-2,-,TRBV7-9,TRBD1,CASSLVAGGRSGYTF,TGTGCCAGCAGCTTAGTGGCAGGGGGTCGGAGTGGCTACACCTTC
TRBJ2-3,-,TRBV7-3,TRBD2,CASSRDRTSGSTDTQYF,TGTGCCAGCAGCCGAGATAGGACTAGCGGCAGCACAGATACGCAGTATTTT
TRBJ1-2,-,TRBV2,TRBD1,CASSALTGGTYGYTF,TGTGCCAGCAGTGCCCTGACAGGGGGCACCTATGGCTACACCTTC
TRBJ1-1,-,TRBV7-2,-,CASSWGTARGAEAFF,TGTGCCAGCAGCTGGGGGACCGCCAGGGGCGCTGAAGCTTTCTTT
TRBJ2-7,-,TRBV6-4,-,CARRKRLYEQYF,TGTGCCAGGAGAAAAAGATTATACGAGCAGTACTTC
TRBJ1-2,-,TRBV9,TRBD1,CASSSRTGTRIYGYTF,TGTGCCAGCAGCTCCCGGACAGGAACGAGAATCTATGGCTACACCTTC
TRBJ1-5,-,TRBV28,-,CASRGGGGQPQHF,TGTGCCAGCAGAGGGGGTGGGGGCCAGCCCCAGCATTTT
TRBJ1-1,once,TRBV5-1,-,CASSTGTLTEAFF,TGCGCCAGCAGCACCGGGACATTGACTGAAGCTTTCTTT
TRBJ2-7,-,TRBV6-1,TRBD2,CASRLGLAGQQYF,TGTGCCAGCCGACTGGGACTAGCGGGGCAGCAGTACTTC
TRBJ2-1,-,TRBV27,TRBD2,CASRRAGGSYNEQFF,TGTGCCAGCAGGAGAGCGGGAGGGTCCTACAATGAGCAGTTCTTC
TRBJ1-1,-,TRBV10-2,-,CASSEWAANTEAFF,TGCGCCAGCAGTGAGTGGGCAGCGAACACTGAAGCTTTCTTT
TRBJ2-1,once,TRBV10-2,TRBD2,CASRIVLAGVHEQFF,TGCGCCAGCAGAATCGTACTAGCGGGAGTCCATGAGCAGTTCTTC
TRBJ2-7,-,TRBV6-6,-,CASSYSSQGYEQYF,TGTGCCAGCAGTTACTCGAGCCAGGGGTACGAGCAGTACTTC